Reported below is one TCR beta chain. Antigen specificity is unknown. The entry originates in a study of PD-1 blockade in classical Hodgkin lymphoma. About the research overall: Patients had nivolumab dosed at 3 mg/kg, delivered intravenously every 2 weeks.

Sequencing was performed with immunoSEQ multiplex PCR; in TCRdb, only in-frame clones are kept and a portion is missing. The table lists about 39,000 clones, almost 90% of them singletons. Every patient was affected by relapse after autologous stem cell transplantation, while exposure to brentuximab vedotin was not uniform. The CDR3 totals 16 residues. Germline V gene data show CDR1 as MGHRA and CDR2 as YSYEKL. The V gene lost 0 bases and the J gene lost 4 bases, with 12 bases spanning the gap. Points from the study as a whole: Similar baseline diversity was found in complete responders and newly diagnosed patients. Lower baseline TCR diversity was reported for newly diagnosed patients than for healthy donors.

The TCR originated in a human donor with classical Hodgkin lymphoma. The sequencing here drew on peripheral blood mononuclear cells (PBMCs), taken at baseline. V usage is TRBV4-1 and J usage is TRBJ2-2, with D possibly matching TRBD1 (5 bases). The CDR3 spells CASSQEQTGPTGELFF. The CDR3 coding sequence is TGCGCCAGCAGCCAAGAGCAAACAGGACCCACCGGGGAGCTGTTTTTT.